This TCR beta chain was observed in a study of blood T cells in healthy people across ages. Notes on the study in general: A strong correlation was found between TCR beta diversity and the percentage of naive T cells.

With a J-beta primer mix and a sample-barcoded 5' primer, a second PCR ran roughly 6 to 11 cycles. TCRdb re-derived calls from the 5' RACE reads in MiXCR, one entry per CDR3 protein. The data contain roughly 930,000 distinct CDR3 sequences, roughly 52% of them singletons. The germline gives CDR1 SGHAT, CDR2 FQNNGV. This CDR3 is built from 15 residues. Notes on this clonotype: Its specificity is not known.

The clonotype was recovered from a man aged 25-45 years in good health. The V gene is TRBV11-2, the J gene TRBJ2-5; D remains ambiguous. Near its end, the DNA agrees better with TRBJ2-7, so the J call may be wrong. Sequencing was carried out using blood. The CDR3 DNA sequence: TGTGCCAGCAGTGTAGAATATGATGGAACCTACGAGCAGTACTTC. Amino acids: CASSVEYDGTYEQYF.